This TCR beta chain originates from a study of blood T cell repertoires in COVID-19. V shed 5 bases and J 2 bases; nucleotides not matched to a gene: 13. CDR1 and CDR2 from the germline V gene are LNHNV and YYDKDF (reference sequence). There are 17 residues in the CDR3. Data came from immunoSEQ multiplex PCR; TCRdb stores just in-frame clones and leaves some out. Of about 320,000 clones listed, more than 85% are singletons. V is TRBV15 and J is TRBJ2-3; 7 bases are shared with TRBD2. What was sequenced was PBMCs or T cells enriched from blood (not recorded which). The sequence was collected from a woman in her twenties or thirties who had been exposed to COVID-19. The CDR3, as DNA: TGTGCCACCAGCTATTACCCGGGACTAATCCTCACAGATACGCAGTATTTT. Protein: CATSYYPGLILTDTQYF.